Listed here are 7 T cell receptor beta chains from one sample, sequenced in a study of CD8 T cells in ankylosing spondylitis. TCRdb re-called the 5' RACE reads with MiXCR, one entry per CDR3 protein. This table has 200,000 to 250,000 distinct CDR3 sequences, 10% to 13% appearing once. Input material: blood, either unsorted or a sorted T cell fraction (not recorded which). The receptors here all came from a male donor with ankylosing spondylitis or in good health (not recorded which).

This clonotype came up a few times. The rearrangement joins TRBV2 to TRBJ2-3; 13 nucleotides align to TRBD2. The trim removed 6 bases at V and 6 bases at J, leaving 3 bases unmatched. The CDR3 totals 14 residues. Germline V gene sequence: CDR1 SNHLY, CDR2 FYNNEI. CDR3: CASRGTSGVDTQYF. In DNA, the CDR3 is TGTGCCAGCAGGGGGACTAGCGGGGTTGATACGCAGTATTTT.

This clonotype was detected many times. The chain is built from TRBV12-3 or TRBV12-4 and TRBJ2-7; TRBD1 aligns across 7 bases. The CDR3 extends over 13 amino acids. Trimming cost V 6 bases and J 2 bases; bases outside gene matches: 4. The CDR3 sequence is CASSPTGTYEQYF. For the CDR3, the DNA is TGTGCCAGCAGCCCGACAGGGACCTACGAGCAGTACTTC.

This clonotype has ten or more counts. This sequence joins TRBV12-3 or TRBV12-4 and TRBJ2-7, with 11 bases that match TRBD2. This CDR3 has 14 amino acids. The V gene end was trimmed by 7 bases and the J gene end by 4 bases; junction bases not matched to a gene: 6. As DNA, the CDR3 is TGTGCCAGCACCATAGCGGGGGGGCCTTACGAGCAGTACTTC. Protein sequence: CASTIAGGPYEQYF.

This clonotype was counted at least ten times. V usage is TRBV12-3 or TRBV12-4 and J usage is TRBJ1-2; 9 bases line up with TRBD1. With V trimmed by 6 bases and J by 6 bases, 8 bases remained unmatched. CDR3 length: 14 residues. CDR3 residues: CASSPLTGGHGYTF. CDR3 in DNA: TGTGCCAGCAGCCCCTTAACAGGGGGCCATGGCTACACCTTC.

The V gene is TRBV30, the J gene TRBJ2-1; D tentatively reads TRBD1 or TRBD2 (5 bases each). Germline V CDR1 and CDR2: GTSNPN, SVGIG (reference sequence). V lost 1 base to trimming and J lost 0 bases, with 10 bases between them. The CDR3 extends over 15 amino acids. The chain's CDR3 is CAWSEGTVSYNEQFF. DNA of the CDR3: TGTGCCTGGAGTGAGGGGACGGTCTCCTACAATGAGCAGTTCTTC.

The chain couples TRBV3-1 to TRBJ1-5; D is undetermined. The CDR3 consists of 15 residues. V was clipped by 0 bases and J by 4 bases, with 10 bases between them. Germline values: CDR1 LGHDT, CDR2 YNNKEL (reference sequence). The chain's CDR3 is CASSQDTTANQPQHF. For the CDR3, the DNA is TGTGCCAGCAGCCAAGATACAACAGCGAATCAGCCCCAGCATTTT.

As to this clonotype: A much larger clone sits a single nucleotide away, making a read error possible. This chain connects TRBV12-3 or TRBV12-4 to TRBJ2-1; unclear D gene. Trimming cost V 5 bases and J 5 bases, with 4 bases left between them. The CDR3 runs to 11 residues. The CDR3 DNA sequence: TGTGCCAGCAGTGGCAACAATGAGCAGTTCTTC. Its translation is CASSGNNEQFF.